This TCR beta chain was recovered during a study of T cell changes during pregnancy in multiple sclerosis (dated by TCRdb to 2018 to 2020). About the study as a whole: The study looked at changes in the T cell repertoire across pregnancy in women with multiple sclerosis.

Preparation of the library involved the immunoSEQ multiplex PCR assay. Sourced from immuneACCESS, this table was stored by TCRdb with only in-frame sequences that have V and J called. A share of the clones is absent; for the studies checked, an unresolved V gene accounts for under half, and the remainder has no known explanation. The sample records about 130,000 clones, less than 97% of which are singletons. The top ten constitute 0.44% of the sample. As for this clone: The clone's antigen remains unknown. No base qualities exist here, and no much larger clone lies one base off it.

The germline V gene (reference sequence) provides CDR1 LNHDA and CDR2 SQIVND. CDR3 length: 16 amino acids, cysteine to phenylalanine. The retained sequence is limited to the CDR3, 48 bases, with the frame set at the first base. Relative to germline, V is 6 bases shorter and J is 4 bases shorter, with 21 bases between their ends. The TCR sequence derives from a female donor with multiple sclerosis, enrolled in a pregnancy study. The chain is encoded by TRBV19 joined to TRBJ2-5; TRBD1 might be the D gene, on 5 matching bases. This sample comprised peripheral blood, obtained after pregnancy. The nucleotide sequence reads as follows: TGTGCCAGTAGAGATCTTTATGGGGCCATGCCAGAGACCCAGTACTTC. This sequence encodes CASRDLYGAMPETQYF.